This entry concerns a single TCR beta chain. Its antigen specificity is not known. The record has no base qualities; no much larger clone is one base away. The CDR3 covers 13 residues, taking in both the cysteine and the phenylalanine. Kept here is only the CDR3 DNA, which spans 39 bases and is read in frame from base 1. Trimming costs V 0 bases and J 3 bases, and their ends lie 7 bases apart. CDR1 SGDLS and CDR2 YYNGEE are derived from the germline V gene. All of the isolated RNA was reverse transcribed with the High Capacity cDNA Reverse Transcription Kit, so expressed TCRB transcripts were sequenced. Naive, central memory and regulatory T cell samples underwent deep immunoSEQ sequencing, averaging around 3.7 million total reads per sample. Sorted cells were lysed in RLT buffer, and RNA was extracted using DNase-treated RNeasy Micro or Mini kits according to cell number. Each cell subset was processed on its own to prevent cross-contamination, while patient and healthy donor samples were processed together. TCRB sequences were amplified from cDNA with the immunoSEQ multiplex PCR, producing 87-bp fragments spanning the CDR3 region. Sequencing of the amplicons was done on the Illumina HiSeq platform. As for the authors' bioinformatics: Synthetic template baselines were used to correct PCR bias computationally, reads within Hamming distance 2 were collapsed, and singletons that could not be merged were discarded. Reads were aligned to IMGT to assign V, D and J genes, CDR3 length, and insertions or deletions at six rearrangement sites. Clonotype counts were normalized to sorted cell number within each subset before computing true diversity and Gini coefficients with the tcR R package. Repertoire sharing was quantified using the overlap coefficient calculated on TCRB nucleotide sequences. Out-of-frame TCRB sequences from naive cells were analyzed to stand in for the pre-selection repertoire. TCRdb retrieved this table from immuneACCESS and kept in-frame rearrangements only. Not all clones are present; in checked studies, unresolved V genes account for under half, and no reason is known for the remainder. The DNA gave D and trimming, while V, J and clone size come from that table. The sample table records roughly 450,000 clones; 10% to 12% of these occur just once. The ten largest account for over 0.035% of the sample.

This record belongs to a study of beta chain features in type 1 diabetes (dated 2018 in TCRdb). Regarding the research as a whole: Mean age, gender distribution, total cell number and subset yield did not differ between patients and healthy donors. A total of roughly 99 million sorted cells were examined across all samples, and the number of cells per subset was strongly correlated with RNA yield. In the study, recently diagnosed type 1 diabetes patients and matched healthy donors were compared on the TCRB repertoires of their sorted circulating CD4+ T cell subsets. Naive and central memory subsets were obtained from all 30 or so donors, but regulatory and stem cell-like memory subsets were isolated from only 8 patients and 8 healthy donors.

Each donor gave one peripheral blood draw, roughly 120 mL on average, collected into heparinised tubes. Using a panel that included CD45RO, CCR7, CD25, CD127, CD95 and CD27, naive, central memory, regulatory and stem cell-like memory CD4+ T cells were sorted on a BD FACSAria II. Purity was above 95% for every sorted population. PBMCs were isolated right away by Lymphoprep density gradient centrifugation and were stained directly, without culture. So that batch effects would be minimized, each experiment stained and sorted samples in pairs, pairing one healthy donor with one patient. What the research found in general, with its limitations: At VDJ recombination sites, type 1 diabetes patients had fewer insertions and more deleted nucleotides, which implies abnormalities in thymic rearrangement. Sequencing cDNA rather than genomic DNA could over-represent highly expressing activated cells, although activation and CD3 levels did not differ between groups. PCR may preferentially amplify shorter templates, but because patient and control samples were amplified and corrected together, any resulting skew would affect both groups equally. In all four CD4+ subsets, TCRB CDR3 length was moderately but significantly shorter in type 1 diabetes patients. HLA sub-analyses involved small numbers of individuals, so any influence of HLA type on TCRB rearrangement remained unresolved. Naive, central memory and regulatory TCRB repertoires appeared more similar among patients than among healthy donors.

The origin of this receptor is a woman aged 18-29 years in good health. Rearrangement joined TRBV9 to TRBJ2-7; no D gene is confidently identified. Material: naive CD4+ T cells from blood. Read against the paper, the sample's cell subset or site label means: true naive CD4+ T cells. The CDR3 has the sequence CASSVAPGYEQYF. In nucleotides, the sequence is TGTGCCAGCAGCGTAGCCCCGGGCTACGAGCAGTACTTC.